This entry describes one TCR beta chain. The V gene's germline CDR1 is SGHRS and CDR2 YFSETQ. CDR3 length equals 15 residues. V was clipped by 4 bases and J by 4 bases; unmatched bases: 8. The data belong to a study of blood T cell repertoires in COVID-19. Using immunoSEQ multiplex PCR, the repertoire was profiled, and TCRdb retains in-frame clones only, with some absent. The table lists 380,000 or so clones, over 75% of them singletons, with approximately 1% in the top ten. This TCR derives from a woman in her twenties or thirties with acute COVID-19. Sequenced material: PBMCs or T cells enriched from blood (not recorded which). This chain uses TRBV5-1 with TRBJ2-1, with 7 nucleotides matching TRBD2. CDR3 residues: CASSVGTGGYNEQFF. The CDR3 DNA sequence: TGCGCCAGCAGCGTGGGGACGGGGGGTTACAATGAGCAGTTCTTC.